These 9 T cell receptor beta chains came from one sample sequenced in a study of blood T cell repertoires in COVID-19. Produced via immunoSEQ multiplex PCR; TCRdb's table is partial and in-frame only. The sample holds 50,000 to 70,000 clones, roughly 80% seen once. The sequencing input was peripheral blood. The receptors shown here come from a man between 60 and 75 years old with acute or convalescent COVID-19.

The chain has TRBV7-9 and TRBJ1-4; 7 nucleotides align to TRBD1. The CDR3 has 13 residues. The V gene end was trimmed by 11 bases and the J gene end by 4 bases; junction bases not matched to a gene: 7. Germline assignment: CDR1 SEHNR and CDR2 FQNEAQ (reference sequence). CDR3 nucleotide sequence: TGTGCCTTCACCCAGGGGGATAATGAAAAACTGTTTTTT. Residues: CAFTQGDNEKLFF.

The chain has TRBV30 and TRBJ1-5; 7 bases fit TRBD1. With V trimmed by 2 bases and J by 6 bases, 7 bases remained unmatched. The germline V gene encodes CDR1 GTSNPN and CDR2 SVGIG (reference sequence). The CDR3 loop spans 14 amino acids. CDR3 loop: CAWSQGERGQPQHF. Written as DNA, the CDR3 is TGTGCCTGGAGTCAGGGGGAACGAGGTCAGCCCCAGCATTTT.

J is TRBJ2-7 and V is TRBV5-1; maybe TRBD1 (6 bases). V was shortened by 4 bases and J by 4 bases, with 12 bases between the two germline ends. The CDR3 is 13 amino acids. Germline CDR1 reads SGHRS; CDR2 reads YFSETQ. CDR3 bases: TGCGCCAGCAGCCCTAAACAGGGTTACGAGCAGTACTTC. This gives the protein CASSPKQGYEQYF. Looking up the rest from reference TRBV5-1 and TRBJ2-7 gives the full variable domain: KAGVTQTPRYLIKTRGQQVTLSCSPISGHRSVSWYQQTPGQGLQFLFEYFSETQRNKGNFPGRFSGRQFSNSRSEMNVSTLELGDSALYLCASSPKQGYEQYFGPGTRLTVT.

The chain carries TRBV7-3 and TRBJ2-7, with a weak D call TRBD1 (5 bases). V was cut by 1 base and J by 6 bases, with 10 bases left in between. Germline-derived CDR1 and CDR2 are SGHTA and FQGTGA. CDR3 size: 13 residues. CDR3 in DNA: TGTGCCAGCAGCTTAAATCCAGGGCTCGAGCAGTACTTC. Translating it yields CASSLNPGLEQYF.

This chain links TRBV7-9 with TRBJ2-7; 9 nucleotides line up with TRBD1. J was trimmed by 5 bases and V by 5 bases; bases with no gene match: 10. The CDR3 is 15 residues long. Germline CDR1 SEHNR, CDR2 FQNEAQ (reference sequence). For the CDR3, the DNA is TGTGCCAGCAGCCCCTCAGACAGGGGGAGGGACGAGCAGTACTTC. Translating it yields CASSPSDRGRDEQYF.

The chain has TRBV15 and TRBJ2-5, with D maybe TRBD1 (5 bases). This CDR3 has 15 amino acids. Trimming took off 3 bases at V and 1 base at J, with 12 bases between the two ends. Germline V gene data show CDR1 as LNHNV and CDR2 as YYDKDF (reference sequence). CDR3 amino acids: CATSRGLTAQETQYF. Here the CDR3 DNA reads TGTGCCACCAGCAGGGGCCTGACAGCCCAAGAGACCCAGTACTTC.

This chain links TRBV24-1 with TRBJ2-7; maybe TRBD1 (6 bases). From germline, CDR1 is KGHDR and CDR2 SFDVKD. The length of the CDR3 is 13 residues. The V gene lost 3 bases and the J gene lost 4 bases, with 9 bases spanning the gap. Written as DNA, the CDR3 is TGTGCCACCAGTGATATCACAGGGTACGAGCAGTACTTC. It codes for CATSDITGYEQYF.

The rearrangement uses TRBV19 and TRBJ1-2; possible D gene TRBD1, 5 bases. Germline V gene data show CDR1 as LNHDA and CDR2 as SQIVND (reference sequence). V was pared by 2 bases and J by 3 bases, with 16 bases between. This CDR3 has 16 amino acids. CDR3 loop: CASSISGSVGHYGYTF. The CDR3 region has the DNA TGTGCCAGTAGTATATCTGGATCGGTGGGGCACTATGGCTACACCTTC.

This chain joins TRBV9 and TRBJ2-5; 11 nucleotides line up with TRBD2. J was trimmed by 4 bases and V by 3 bases; bases with no gene match: 8. Per the germline V gene, CDR1 is SGDLS and CDR2 is YYNGEE. This CDR3 has 16 residues. CDR3 bases: TGTGCCAGCAGCGCTGATATACTAGCGGGGGCAGAGACCCAGTACTTC. Translation: CASSADILAGAETQYF.